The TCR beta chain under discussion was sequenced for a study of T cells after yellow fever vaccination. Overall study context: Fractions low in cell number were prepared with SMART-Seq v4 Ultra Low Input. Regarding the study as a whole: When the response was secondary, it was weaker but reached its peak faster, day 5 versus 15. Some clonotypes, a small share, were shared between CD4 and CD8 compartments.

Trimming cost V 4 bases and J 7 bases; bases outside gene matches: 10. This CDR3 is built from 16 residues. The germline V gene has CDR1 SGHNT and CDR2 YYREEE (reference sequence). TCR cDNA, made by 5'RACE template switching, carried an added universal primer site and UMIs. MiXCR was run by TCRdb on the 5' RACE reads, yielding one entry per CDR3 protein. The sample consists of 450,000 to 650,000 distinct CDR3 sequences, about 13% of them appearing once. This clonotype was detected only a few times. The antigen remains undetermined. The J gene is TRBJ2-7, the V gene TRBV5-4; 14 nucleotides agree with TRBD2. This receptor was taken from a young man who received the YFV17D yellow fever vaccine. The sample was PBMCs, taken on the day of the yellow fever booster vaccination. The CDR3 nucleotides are TGTGCCAGCAGCCGACCGGGACTAGCGGGAGCGGATGAGCAGTACTTC. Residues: CASSRPGLAGADEQYF.